This T cell receptor beta chain appears in the sequencing data of a study of CXCR3-negative and CXCR3-positive naive CD8 T cells. The study, taken as a whole, reports: Against CXCR3-negative naive cells, CXCR3-positive naive cells showed more hydrophobic TRB CDR3s.

The libraries of TRB cDNA were constructed through 5' RACE using UMI labels. Reprocessing the 5' RACE reads, TCRdb reports a single entry for every CDR3 protein and omits DNA. The sample includes over 150,000 distinct CDR3 sequences. CDR1 DFQATT and CDR2 SNEGSKA come from the germline V gene (reference sequence). CDR3 length: 15 residues. As to this clonotype: Antigen specificity is unknown.

The receptor was isolated from a human donor in good health. Some clones in this sample may be carry-over from other donors' samples. Sequencing input: naive CXCR3+ CD8+ T cells from blood. Subset of the sample: CD45RO-CCR7+CD27+CD95- naive CD8+ T cells expressing CXCR3 (TNR3+). The chain couples TRBV20-1 to TRBJ2-4; lacking DNA, the TRBD1 call made by TCRdb goes unchecked. Here the CDR3 reads CSATRGVLAKNIQYF.